These T cell receptor delta chains were read from a single sample in a study of gamma-delta T cells after stem cell transplantation. TCRdb re-processed the RT-PCR reads using CATT. This table has about 7,800 delta-chain clones, roughly 15% appearing once. The sequenced material came from gamma-delta T cells. The receptors shown here come from a human donor. It is not recorded whose cells these are; they may come from a transplant donor. The CDR3 runs from the conserved cysteine through the conserved F or W. D genes are given only for firm matches. Expanded clones are given a class, and other clones once, few, many or no size at all.

j_gene: TRDJ1
v_gene: TRDV1
abundance: few
d_gene: -
CDR3aa: CALGERGLPRLLDTDKLIF
CDR3nt: TGTGCTCTTGGGGAACGGGGGCTTCCTCGTCTTTTGGACACCGATAAACTCATCTTT

j_gene: TRDJ1
v_gene: TRDV1
abundance: -
d_gene: TRDD3
CDR3aa: CALGNLPQYWGIFKLIF
CDR3nt: TGTGCTCTTGGGAACCTTCCTCAGTACTGGGGGATTTTTAAACTCATCTTT

j_gene: TRDJ1
v_gene: TRDV3
abundance: -
d_gene: TRDD2
CDR3aa: CAPTNSAFLNPVTGLAGDDTDKLIF
CDR3nt: TGTGCCCCTACAAACTCGGCCTTCCTAAATCCCGTTACTGGGTTGGCCGGGGACGACACCGATAAACTCATCTTT

j_gene: TRDJ1
v_gene: TRDV2
abundance: -
d_gene: TRDD3
CDR3aa: CACDTLGGLGDRRYTDKLIF
CDR3nt: TGTGCCTGTGACACCCTAGGGGGCCTGGGGGACCGAAGGTACACCGATAAACTCATCTTT

j_gene: TRDJ1
v_gene: TRAV29/DV5
abundance: few
d_gene: TRDD3
CDR3aa: CAASAVPLPTFFTGGYGSSTDKLIF
CDR3nt: TGTGCAGCAAGCGCCGTTCCCCTTCCTACATTTTTTACTGGGGGATACGGGTCGAGCACCGATAAACTCATCTTT

j_gene: TRDJ3
v_gene: TRDV1
abundance: -
d_gene: -
CDR3aa: CALGERVTPHWDTRQMFF
CDR3nt: TGTGCCCTTGGGGAAAGGGTTACTCCCCACTGGGACACCCGACAGATGTTTTTC

j_gene: TRDJ1
v_gene: TRDV1
abundance: -
d_gene: TRDD3
CDR3aa: CALGEVLRLLGDTPYTDKLIF
CDR3nt: TGTGCTCTTGGGGAGGTACTACGGCTACTGGGGGATACTCCGTACACCGATAAACTCATCTTT

j_gene: TRDJ3
v_gene: TRDV2
abundance: few
d_gene: TRDD3
CDR3aa: CACDTVLGVSSWDTRQMFF
CDR3nt: TGTGCCTGTGACACGGTACTGGGGGTCAGCTCCTGGGACACCCGACAGATGTTTTTC

j_gene: TRDJ1
v_gene: TRDV1
abundance: -
d_gene: -
CDR3aa: CALGEFRPSPVLRDFCADKLIF
CDR3nt: TGTGCTCTTGGGGAATTTCGGCCTTCCCCGGTACTGAGGGATTTCTGTGCCGATAAACTCATCTTT

j_gene: TRDJ2
v_gene: TRDV1
abundance: -
d_gene: TRDD3
CDR3aa: CALGESPLPTSFGGYSLTAQLFF
CDR3nt: TGTGCTCTTGGGGAAAGTCCACTTCCTACCTCCTTTGGGGGATACTCCTTGACAGCACAACTCTTCTTT

j_gene: TRDJ1
v_gene: TRDV1
abundance: -
d_gene: -
CDR3aa: CALGELLLTPYNTDKLIF
CDR3nt: TGTGCTCTTGGGGAATTACTACTTACTCCTTACAACACCGATAAACTCATCTTT

j_gene: TRDJ1
v_gene: TRDV1
abundance: -
d_gene: TRDD2
CDR3aa: CALGELGGTPKAFLLVGALSNTDKLIF
CDR3nt: TGTGCTCTTGGGGAACTTGGCGGGACACCGAAGGCCTTCCTATTGGTGGGGGCCCTTAGTAACACCGATAAACTCATCTTT

j_gene: TRDJ1
v_gene: TRDV1
abundance: -
d_gene: -
CDR3aa: CALGETPTLGGPQTKLIF
CDR3nt: TGTGCTCTTGGGGAAACTCCCACTCTTGGGGGTCCCCAAACCAAACTCATCTTT

j_gene: TRDJ1
v_gene: TRDV3
abundance: once
d_gene: TRDD3
CDR3aa: CALGPGLPCLYWGIRTDKLIF
CDR3nt: TGTGCCTTAGGGCCCGGGCTTCCCTGTTTGTACTGGGGGATACGCACCGATAAACTCATCTTT

j_gene: TRDJ1
v_gene: TRDV1
abundance: few
d_gene: -
CDR3aa: CALGELAAHYPFSRTGNTDKLIF
CDR3nt: TGTGCTCTTGGGGAACTAGCTGCCCACTACCCTTTCTCCCGGACTGGAAACACCGATAAACTCATCTTT

j_gene: TRDJ2
v_gene: TRDV1
abundance: -
d_gene: -
CDR3aa: CALGETKGIPTGIWEIRFPLSQLFF
CDR3nt: TGTGCTCTTGGGGAAACCAAAGGCATTCCTACGGGTATTTGGGAGATACGCTTTCCCCTATCACAACTCTTCTTT

j_gene: TRDJ1
v_gene: TRDV2
abundance: -
d_gene: -
CDR3aa: CACDPPNHHTDKLIF
CDR3nt: TGTGCCTGTGACCCCCCCAATCACCACACCGATAAACTCATCTTT

j_gene: TRDJ3
v_gene: TRDV2
abundance: medium-sized
d_gene: TRDD3
CDR3aa: CACDTGGGSLGTRQMFF
CDR3nt: TGTGCCTGTGACACCGGTGGGGGATCCTTGGGCACCCGACAGATGTTTTTC

j_gene: TRDJ3
v_gene: TRDV1
abundance: medium-sized
d_gene: -
CDR3aa: CALGESSARFWDTRQMFF
CDR3nt: TGTGCTCTTGGGGAATCCTCTGCCCGTTTCTGGGACACCCGACAGATGTTTTTC

j_gene: TRDJ3
v_gene: TRDV2
abundance: medium-sized
d_gene: TRDD3
CDR3aa: CACDGKDLLGDTYSWDTRQMFF
CDR3nt: TGTGCCTGTGACGGGAAGGATTTACTGGGGGACACCTACTCCTGGGACACCCGACAGATGTTTTTC

j_gene: TRDJ1
v_gene: TRDV2
abundance: medium-sized
d_gene: -
CDR3aa: CACDRGFGTDKLIF
CDR3nt: TGTGCCTGTGACAGGGGGTTTGGCACCGATAAACTCATCTTT

j_gene: TRDJ3
v_gene: TRDV2
abundance: medium-sized
d_gene: TRDD2
CDR3aa: CACDSGLPARQMFF
CDR3nt: TGTGCCTGTGACTCCGGCCTTCCTGCTCGACAGATGTTTTTC

j_gene: TRDJ3
v_gene: TRDV1
abundance: -
d_gene: TRDD3
CDR3aa: CALGERGGSSLSSWDTRQMFF
CDR3nt: TGTGCTCTTGGGGAACGTGGGGGATCTTCCTTAAGCTCCTGGGACACCCGACAGATGTTTTTC

j_gene: TRDJ1
v_gene: TRDV1
abundance: medium-sized
d_gene: -
CDR3aa: CALGTPPGWVRHKLIF
CDR3nt: TGTGCTCTTGGGACCCCCCCGGGCTGGGTCAGACATAAACTCATCTTT

j_gene: TRDJ3
v_gene: TRDV3
abundance: -
d_gene: TRDD3
CDR3aa: CAFSWGLTFSWDTRQMFF
CDR3nt: TGTGCCTTTAGCTGGGGGCTAACCTTCTCCTGGGACACCCGACAGATGTTTTTC

j_gene: TRDJ1
v_gene: TRDV1
abundance: medium-sized
d_gene: TRDD3
CDR3aa: CALGELPRGITKYTDKLIF
CDR3nt: TGTGCTCTTGGGGAACTACCACGGGGGATAACCAAATACACCGATAAACTCATCTTT

j_gene: TRDJ3
v_gene: TRDV2
abundance: medium-sized
d_gene: TRDD3
CDR3aa: CACDTGIRASSWDTRQMFF
CDR3nt: TGTGCCTGTGACACCGGGATACGGGCTAGCTCCTGGGACACCCGACAGATGTTTTTC

j_gene: TRDJ1
v_gene: TRDV1
abundance: few
d_gene: TRDD3
CDR3aa: CALGSLASSGGYGYTDKLIF
CDR3nt: TGTGCTCTTGGCTCACTAGCGAGCTCTGGGGGATATGGGTACACCGATAAACTCATCTTT

j_gene: TRDJ1
v_gene: TRDV1
abundance: few
d_gene: -
CDR3aa: CALGERSLPHNSRRLEPTDKLIF
CDR3nt: TGTGCTCTTGGGGAACGGTCCCTTCCACACAACTCCAGGCGACTGGAACCCACCGATAAACTCATCTTT

j_gene: TRDJ2
v_gene: TRDV2
abundance: large
d_gene: TRDD3
CDR3aa: CACDTWGITAQLFF
CDR3nt: TGTGCCTGTGACACCTGGGGGATCACAGCACAACTCTTCTTT

j_gene: TRDJ1
v_gene: TRDV3
abundance: few
d_gene: TRDD3
CDR3aa: CALTTLPTFTGGYGKLIF
CDR3nt: TGTGCCTTGACAACCCTTCCTACGTTTACTGGGGGATACGGTAAACTCATCTTT

j_gene: TRDJ1
v_gene: TRAV38-2/DV8
abundance: -
d_gene: TRDD3
CDR3aa: CAYLPTYRTGESTDKLIF
CDR3nt: TGTGCTTATCTGCCAACGTACCGTACTGGGGAATCCACCGATAAACTCATCTTT

j_gene: TRDJ1
v_gene: TRDV1
abundance: -
d_gene: -
CDR3aa: CALGVPWRSTGGPLRLIF
CDR3nt: TGTGCTCTTGGGGTCCCCTGGAGATCTACTGGAGGACCACTTAGACTCATCTTT

j_gene: TRDJ1
v_gene: TRDV1
abundance: -
d_gene: TRDD3
CDR3aa: CALGELVLALTRRPTGGYDKLIF
CDR3nt: TGTGCTCTTGGGGAACTAGTGCTGGCCCTTACGCGACGACCTACTGGGGGATACGATAAACTCATCTTT

j_gene: TRDJ1
v_gene: TRDV1
abundance: medium-sized
d_gene: -
CDR3aa: CALGELKPFPKVHKLIF
CDR3nt: TGTGCTCTTGGGGAACTGAAACCCTTCCCAAAGGTACATAAACTCATCTTT

j_gene: TRDJ2
v_gene: TRDV2
abundance: medium-sized
d_gene: TRDD3
CDR3aa: CACDSVLGDTLTAQLFF
CDR3nt: TGTGCCTGTGACTCCGTACTGGGGGATACTTTGACAGCACAACTCTTCTTT

j_gene: TRDJ1
v_gene: TRAV29/DV5
abundance: few
d_gene: -
CDR3aa: CAAAPYADKLIF
CDR3nt: TGTGCGGCGGCGCCGTACGCCGATAAACTCATCTTT

j_gene: TRDJ1
v_gene: TRAV29/DV5
abundance: -
d_gene: TRDD3
CDR3aa: CAASYRASETNWGIGPDKLIF
CDR3nt: TGTGCAGCAAGCTATAGAGCCTCAGAAACTAACTGGGGGATAGGCCCTGATAAACTCATCTTT

j_gene: TRDJ3
v_gene: TRDV2
abundance: -
d_gene: TRDD3
CDR3aa: CALAATGGLTSWDTRQMFF
CDR3nt: TGTGCCTTAGCAGCGACTGGGGGGCTGACCTCCTGGGACACCCGACAGATGTTTTTC

j_gene: TRDJ3
v_gene: TRDV1
abundance: medium-sized
d_gene: TRDD3
CDR3aa: CALGELSGPRGIRSWDTRQMFF
CDR3nt: TGTGCTCTTGGGGAACTATCCGGCCCTCGGGGGATAAGGAGCTGGGACACCCGACAGATGTTTTTC

j_gene: TRDJ1
v_gene: TRDV1
abundance: medium-sized
d_gene: -
CDR3aa: CALGELRGVYTDKLIF
CDR3nt: TGTGCTCTTGGGGAACTTCGGGGGGTGTACACCGATAAACTCATCTTT

j_gene: TRDJ1
v_gene: TRDV1
abundance: few
d_gene: TRDD3
CDR3aa: CALGDPEASLLWTGGYNKTYTDKLIF
CDR3nt: TGTGCTCTTGGGGATCCCGAGGCCTCCCTACTTTGGACTGGGGGATACAACAAAACCTACACCGATAAACTCATCTTT

j_gene: TRDJ2
v_gene: TRAV29/DV5
abundance: medium-sized
d_gene: TRDD3
CDR3aa: CAASECSAYWGSSLTAQLFF
CDR3nt: TGTGCAGCAAGCGAATGTTCCGCGTACTGGGGGTCTTCTTTGACAGCACAACTCTTCTTT

j_gene: TRDJ1
v_gene: TRDV1
abundance: -
d_gene: -
CDR3aa: CALGESLYPSSYRLYWGPTDKLIF
CDR3nt: TGTGCTCTTGGGGAATCCCTCTATCCCTCTTCCTACCGATTATACTGGGGACCCACCGATAAACTCATCTTT

j_gene: TRDJ2
v_gene: TRDV1
abundance: medium-sized
d_gene: TRDD3
CDR3aa: CALGKLTVNYWGLAQLFF
CDR3nt: TGTGCTCTTGGGAAACTTACCGTCAATTACTGGGGGTTAGCACAACTCTTCTTT

j_gene: TRDJ1
v_gene: TRDV1
abundance: few
d_gene: TRDD3
CDR3aa: CALGGLYLGRGIQKLIF
CDR3nt: TGTGCTCTTGGGGGGCTTTACCTAGGGAGGGGGATTCAGAAACTCATCTTT

j_gene: TRDJ2
v_gene: TRDV2
abundance: -
d_gene: TRDD2
CDR3aa: CACDSRFLLRGARRLTAQLFF
CDR3nt: TGTGCCTGTGACTCTCGCTTCCTACTTAGGGGGGCCCGACGTTTGACAGCACAACTCTTCTTT

j_gene: TRDJ1
v_gene: TRDV1
abundance: -
d_gene: TRDD3
CDR3aa: CALGELFPMSVLGDDTDKLIF
CDR3nt: TGTGCTCTTGGGGAACTCTTTCCTATGTCGGTACTGGGGGATGACACCGATAAACTCATCTTT

j_gene: TRDJ3
v_gene: TRDV2
abundance: -
d_gene: TRDD3
CDR3aa: CACDIVLGDTSWDTRQMFF
CDR3nt: TGTGCCTGTGACATCGTACTGGGGGATACATCCTGGGACACCCGACAGATGTTTTTC

j_gene: TRDJ3
v_gene: TRDV2
abundance: medium-sized
d_gene: -
CDR3aa: CACDPPNGGPSSWDTRQMFF
CDR3nt: TGTGCCTGTGACCCTCCCAACGGGGGACCGAGCTCCTGGGACACCCGACAGATGTTTTTC

j_gene: TRDJ3
v_gene: TRDV2
abundance: large
d_gene: -
CDR3aa: CACVAVLGSWDTRQMFF
CDR3nt: TGTGCCTGTGTCGCTGTACTGGGCTCCTGGGACACCCGACAGATGTTTTTC

j_gene: TRDJ1
v_gene: TRDV1
abundance: few
d_gene: TRDD3
CDR3aa: CALGASTGGPHKLIF
CDR3nt: TGTGCTCTTGGGGCAAGTACTGGGGGACCCCATAAACTCATCTTT

j_gene: TRDJ1
v_gene: TRDV1
abundance: -
d_gene: TRDD3
CDR3aa: CALGECHFLLLNWGMTTDKLIF
CDR3nt: TGTGCTCTTGGGGAATGCCATTTCCTACTTTTGAACTGGGGGATGACCACCGATAAACTCATCTTT

j_gene: TRDJ1
v_gene: TRDV1
abundance: -
d_gene: TRDD2
CDR3aa: CALGSNRPSYYYWGPNTDKLIF
CDR3nt: TGCGCTCTTGGGTCAAACCGGCCTTCCTACTACTACTGGGGTCCCAATACCGATAAACTCATCTTT